This record covers a single T cell receptor beta chain. Some clones are missing from TCRdb's copy, which holds only in-frame ones; the method was immunoSEQ multiplex PCR. Here the sample spans 130,000 or so clones, roughly 89% being singletons. The source of the sample is a study of blood T cell repertoires in COVID-19. Study details: The United States, Italy and Spain were the sources of the acute and convalescent COVID-19 samples.

The germline gives CDR1 MRHNA, CDR2 SNTAGT. The germline V and J ends were trimmed by 2 bases and 5 bases, with 15 bases remaining between them. This CDR3 comprises 16 residues. The TCR was taken from a man aged 45-60 years with active or convalescent COVID-19. Sequenced input: peripheral blood. J is TRBJ1-4 and V is TRBV6-4; D is possibly TRBD1 (6 bases). This CDR3 is CASSDTYREGNEKLFF. CDR3 bases: TGTGCCAGCAGTGACACCTACAGGGAGGGGAATGAAAAACTGTTTTTT.